Reported below is one T cell receptor beta chain. There are 15 residues in the CDR3. Germline lookup yields CDR1 MNHEY and CDR2 SMNVEV (reference sequence). V lost 2 bases and J lost 0; bases outside the gene matches: 1. This entry comes from a study of blood T cells in healthy people across ages. Study background: The capture of about one barcoded beta molecule per two T cells was achieved by template switching.

PCR was performed a second time for about 6 to 12 cycles using a sample-barcoded 5' primer and a J-beta primer mix. Each cDNA molecule received a tag from a template-switch adaptor that had 12 random nucleotides. TCRdb called the 5' RACE reads again in MiXCR, with one record for every CDR3 protein. The table has roughly 700,000 distinct CDR3 sequences, roughly 32% seen once. Sequencing was performed on blood. This receptor was taken from a woman of 80 years or more in good health. The chain has TRBV27 and TRBJ2-5; the match to TRBD2 covers 9 bases. CDR3 residues: CASSLAGGDQETQYF. The CDR3 DNA sequence: TGTGCCAGCAGTTTAGCGGGAGGGGACCAAGAGACCCAGTACTTC.